A selection of T cell receptor beta chains follows, all from one sample in a study of T cells after yellow fever vaccination. TCRdb analysed the 5' RACE reads with MiXCR anew, one entry per CDR3 protein. The data contain around 310,000 distinct CDR3 sequences, over 8% of them singletons. Sequenced here: PBMCs, sampled on the day of the first yellow fever vaccination. Every receptor here comes from a young man who received the YFV17D yellow fever vaccine. Both conserved end residues are part of each CDR3. A D gene is named only where the DNA matches it firmly. Clone size is stated in some rows and not others, as once, few, many or a class when expanded.

D: .; size: many; J: TRBJ2-2; V: TRBV10-3; CDR3: CAIRQGVGTGELFF; DNA: TGTGCCATCAGACAGGGCGTTGGGACCGGGGAGCTGTTTTTT
D: TRBD2; size: .; J: TRBJ2-5; V: TRBV9; CDR3: CASSEDSGGSRTQYF; DNA: TGTGCCAGCAGCGAGGATAGCGGGGGGTCACGGACCCAGTACTTC
D: .; size: few; J: TRBJ2-2; V: TRBV6-1; CDR3: CASREGGGGTGELFF; DNA: TGTGCCAGCCGCGAGGGAGGGGGGGGGACCGGGGAGCTGTTTTTT
D: TRBD2; size: many; J: TRBJ2-2; V: TRBV4-2; CDR3: CASSQETSGGLPTGELFF; DNA: TGTGCCAGCAGCCAAGAAACTAGCGGGGGGCTTCCCACCGGGGAGCTGTTTTTT
D: .; size: .; J: TRBJ1-2; V: TRBV20-1; CDR3: CSASDQGIGGYTF; DNA: TGCAGTGCCTCCGATCAGGGTATTGGGGGCTACACCTTC
D: .; size: few; J: TRBJ2-3; V: TRBV24-1; CDR3: CATSPGTYSTDTQYF; DNA: TGTGCCACCAGCCCCGGGACATATAGCACAGATACGCAGTATTTT
D: TRBD1; size: few; J: TRBJ1-6; V: TRBV18; CDR3: CASSRQGVNSPLHF; DNA: TGTGCCAGCTCACGACAGGGGGTCAATTCACCCCTCCACTTT
D: .; size: many; J: TRBJ1-6; V: TRBV6-5; CDR3: CASSYTFGSPLHF; DNA: .
D: .; size: .; J: TRBJ2-2; V: TRBV20-1; CDR3: CGTEGGDTGELFF; DNA: TGCGGTACCGAGGGCGGGGACACCGGGGAGCTGTTTTTT
D: .; size: .; J: TRBJ2-5; V: TRBV7-2; CDR3: CASSLEYRGETQYF; DNA: TGTGCCAGCAGCTTAGAGTACAGAGGAGAGACCCAGTACTTC
D: TRBD1; size: .; J: TRBJ2-5; V: TRBV5-1; CDR3: CASSFQGAHETQYF; DNA: TGCGCCAGCAGCTTCCAGGGGGCGCACGAGACCCAGTACTTC
D: TRBD1; size: few; J: TRBJ2-7; V: TRBV12-3/TRBV12-4; CDR3: CASRPSGGQGKGSYEQYF; DNA: TGTGCCAGCAGACCCTCAGGGGGACAGGGGAAGGGCTCCTACGAGCAGTACTTC
D: TRBD2; size: few; J: TRBJ2-1; V: TRBV12-5; CDR3: CASGRVPGLAMSQFF; DNA: TGTGCTAGTGGCCGAGTCCCGGGACTAGCGATGAGCCAGTTCTTC
D: TRBD1; size: .; J: TRBJ2-1; V: TRBV12-3/TRBV12-4; CDR3: CASRTGENEQFF; DNA: TGTGCCAGCAGGACAGGGGAGAATGAGCAGTTCTTC
D: .; size: few; J: TRBJ1-5; V: TRBV19; CDR3: CASSRTSNQPQHF; DNA: TGTGCCAGTAGTCGGACATCTAATCAGCCCCAGCATTTT
D: TRBD1; size: .; J: TRBJ2-4; V: TRBV11-1; CDR3: CASSHPLAGGEAKNIQYF; DNA: TGTGCCAGCAGCCACCCTCTCGCAGGGGGCGAAGCCAAAAACATTCAGTACTTC
D: TRBD1; size: few; J: TRBJ2-2; V: TRBV7-6; CDR3: CASSLTGGGIHTGELFF; DNA: TGTGCCAGCAGCTTAACAGGGGGCGGTATTCACACCGGGGAGCTGTTTTTT
D: .; size: many; J: TRBJ1-1; V: TRBV5-1; CDR3: CASSLVSGSANTEAFF; DNA: TGCGCCAGCAGCTTGGTTTCGGGGTCAGCGAACACTGAAGCTTTCTTT
D: TRBD1; size: few; J: TRBJ1-5; V: TRBV28; CDR3: CASSGPGQGFQPQHF; DNA: TGTGCCAGCAGTGGACCGGGACAGGGGTTTCAGCCCCAGCATTTT
D: .; size: many; J: TRBJ2-5; V: TRBV29-1; CDR3: CSVRVRPETQYF; DNA: TGCAGCGTGAGGGTACGCCCTGAGACCCAGTACTTC
D: TRBD1; size: .; J: TRBJ1-2; V: TRBV12-3/TRBV12-4; CDR3: CASRDRARYGYTF; DNA: TGTGCCAGCAGGGACAGGGCACGGTATGGCTACACCTTC
D: TRBD2; size: .; J: TRBJ2-1; V: TRBV10-3; CDR3: CAISPVPGGNEQFF; DNA: TGTGCCATCAGTCCGGTACCGGGGGGCAATGAGCAGTTCTTC
D: TRBD1; size: few; J: TRBJ2-1; V: TRBV12-3/TRBV12-4; CDR3: CASSSAGTGDNEQFF; DNA: TGTGCCAGCAGCAGCGCCGGGACAGGGGACAATGAGCAGTTCTTC
D: .; size: .; J: TRBJ1-2; V: TRBV20-1; CDR3: CSPPRSHDTF; DNA: TGCAGCCCCCCAAGGTCCCATGACACCTTC
D: .; size: .; J: TRBJ2-7; V: TRBV5-1; CDR3: CASSLVGSSFYEQYF; DNA: TGCGCCAGCAGCTTGGTTGGTTCCAGTTTCTACGAGCAGTACTTC
D: TRBD1; size: few; J: TRBJ2-1; V: TRBV4-3; CDR3: CASSQDVGRQGSYNEQFF; DNA: TGCGCCAGCAGCCAAGATGTCGGGCGACAGGGGTCCTACAATGAGCAGTTCTTC
D: .; size: few; J: TRBJ1-1; V: TRBV6-1; CDR3: CASKPGEANTEAFF; DNA: TGTGCCAGCAAACCAGGGGAGGCGAACACTGAAGCTTTCTTT
D: .; size: .; J: TRBJ2-1; V: TRBV5-5; CDR3: CASSRSTASYNEQFF; DNA: TGTGCCAGCAGCCGTTCGACAGCATCCTACAATGAGCAGTTCTTC
D: TRBD1; size: few; J: TRBJ1-2; V: TRBV4-1; CDR3: CASSQPRQGANGYTF; DNA: TGCGCCAGCAGCCAACCCCGACAGGGCGCAAATGGCTACACCTTC